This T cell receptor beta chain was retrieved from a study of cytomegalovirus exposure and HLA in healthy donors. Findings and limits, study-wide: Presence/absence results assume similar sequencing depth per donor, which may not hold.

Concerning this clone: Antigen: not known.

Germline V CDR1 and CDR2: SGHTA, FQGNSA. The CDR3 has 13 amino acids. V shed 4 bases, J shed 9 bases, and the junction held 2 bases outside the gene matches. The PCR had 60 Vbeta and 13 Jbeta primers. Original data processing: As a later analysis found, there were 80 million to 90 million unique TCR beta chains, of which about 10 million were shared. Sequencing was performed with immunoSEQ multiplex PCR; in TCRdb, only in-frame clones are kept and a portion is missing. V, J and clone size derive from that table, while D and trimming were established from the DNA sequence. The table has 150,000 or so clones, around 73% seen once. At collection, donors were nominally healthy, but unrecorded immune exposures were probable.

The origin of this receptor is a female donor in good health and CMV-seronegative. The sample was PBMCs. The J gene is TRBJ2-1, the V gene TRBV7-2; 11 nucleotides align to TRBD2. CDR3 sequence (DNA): TGTGCCAGCAGCTCACTAGCGGGGGCTGAGCAGTTCTTC. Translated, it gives CASSSLAGAEQFF.